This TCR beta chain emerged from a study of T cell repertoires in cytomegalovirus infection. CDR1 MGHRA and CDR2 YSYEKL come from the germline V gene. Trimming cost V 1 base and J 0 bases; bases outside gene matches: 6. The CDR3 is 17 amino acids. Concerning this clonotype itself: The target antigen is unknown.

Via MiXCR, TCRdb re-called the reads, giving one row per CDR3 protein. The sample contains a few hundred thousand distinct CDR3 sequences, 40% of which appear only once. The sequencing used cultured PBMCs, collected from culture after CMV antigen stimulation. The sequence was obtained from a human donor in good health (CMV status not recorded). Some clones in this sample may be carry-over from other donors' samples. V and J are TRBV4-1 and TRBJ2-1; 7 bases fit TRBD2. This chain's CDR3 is CASSQAARGSSYNEQFF. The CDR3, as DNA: TGCGCCAGCAGCCAAGCCGCCCGCGGGAGCTCCTACAATGAGCAGTTCTTC.